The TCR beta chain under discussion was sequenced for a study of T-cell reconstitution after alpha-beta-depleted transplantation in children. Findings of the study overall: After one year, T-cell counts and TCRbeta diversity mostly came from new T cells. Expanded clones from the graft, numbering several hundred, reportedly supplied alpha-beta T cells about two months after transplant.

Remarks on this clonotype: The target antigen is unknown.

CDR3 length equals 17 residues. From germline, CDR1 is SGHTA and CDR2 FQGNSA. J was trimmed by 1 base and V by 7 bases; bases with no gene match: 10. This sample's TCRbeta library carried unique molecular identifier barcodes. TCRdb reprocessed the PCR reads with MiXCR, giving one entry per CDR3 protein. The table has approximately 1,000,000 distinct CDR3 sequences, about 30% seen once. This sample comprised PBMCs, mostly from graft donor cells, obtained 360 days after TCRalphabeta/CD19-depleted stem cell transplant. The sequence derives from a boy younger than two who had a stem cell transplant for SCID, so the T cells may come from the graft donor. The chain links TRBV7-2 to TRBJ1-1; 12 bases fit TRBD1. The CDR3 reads CASTPIGTGGKNTEAFF. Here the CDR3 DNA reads TGTGCCAGCACCCCAATCGGGACAGGGGGCAAGAACACTGAAGCTTTCTTT.